Given below is one T cell receptor (beta chain) in context. Its antigen is unknown. Researchers built TCR beta libraries using quantitative 5'-RACE with molecular barcodes. One entry per CDR3 protein, called by TCRdb with MiXCR from the 5' RACE reads. The sample shows under 550,000 distinct CDR3 sequences, around 26% of them seen only once. The sample is drawn from a study of CD8 T cells in ankylosing spondylitis. Study-level points and caveats: Clones linked to the disease showed a CD8+ phenotype. They occurred at relatively low frequencies in peripheral blood. It was reported that disease-linked clones were significantly enriched in matched ankylosing spondylitis synovial fluid. Blood of patients with ankylosing spondylitis appeared to be characterized by a TCR beta motif of eight highly homologous variants. Both synovial fluid and blood in reactive arthritis had previously been reported to carry some motif variants.

V dropped 4 bases and J dropped 0 bases, with 9 bases sitting between them. The CDR3 loop spans 16 amino acids. Germline assignment: CDR1 KGHDR and CDR2 SFDVKD. The origin of this receptor is a male donor with ankylosing spondylitis. The sample comprised blood, either unsorted or a sorted T cell fraction (not recorded which). The chain is built from TRBV24-1 and TRBJ2-6; D is ambiguous. Here the CDR3 DNA reads TGTGCCACCAGTGACTACAGCGTCTCTGGGGCCAACGTCCTGACTTTC. Translation: CATSDYSVSGANVLTF.